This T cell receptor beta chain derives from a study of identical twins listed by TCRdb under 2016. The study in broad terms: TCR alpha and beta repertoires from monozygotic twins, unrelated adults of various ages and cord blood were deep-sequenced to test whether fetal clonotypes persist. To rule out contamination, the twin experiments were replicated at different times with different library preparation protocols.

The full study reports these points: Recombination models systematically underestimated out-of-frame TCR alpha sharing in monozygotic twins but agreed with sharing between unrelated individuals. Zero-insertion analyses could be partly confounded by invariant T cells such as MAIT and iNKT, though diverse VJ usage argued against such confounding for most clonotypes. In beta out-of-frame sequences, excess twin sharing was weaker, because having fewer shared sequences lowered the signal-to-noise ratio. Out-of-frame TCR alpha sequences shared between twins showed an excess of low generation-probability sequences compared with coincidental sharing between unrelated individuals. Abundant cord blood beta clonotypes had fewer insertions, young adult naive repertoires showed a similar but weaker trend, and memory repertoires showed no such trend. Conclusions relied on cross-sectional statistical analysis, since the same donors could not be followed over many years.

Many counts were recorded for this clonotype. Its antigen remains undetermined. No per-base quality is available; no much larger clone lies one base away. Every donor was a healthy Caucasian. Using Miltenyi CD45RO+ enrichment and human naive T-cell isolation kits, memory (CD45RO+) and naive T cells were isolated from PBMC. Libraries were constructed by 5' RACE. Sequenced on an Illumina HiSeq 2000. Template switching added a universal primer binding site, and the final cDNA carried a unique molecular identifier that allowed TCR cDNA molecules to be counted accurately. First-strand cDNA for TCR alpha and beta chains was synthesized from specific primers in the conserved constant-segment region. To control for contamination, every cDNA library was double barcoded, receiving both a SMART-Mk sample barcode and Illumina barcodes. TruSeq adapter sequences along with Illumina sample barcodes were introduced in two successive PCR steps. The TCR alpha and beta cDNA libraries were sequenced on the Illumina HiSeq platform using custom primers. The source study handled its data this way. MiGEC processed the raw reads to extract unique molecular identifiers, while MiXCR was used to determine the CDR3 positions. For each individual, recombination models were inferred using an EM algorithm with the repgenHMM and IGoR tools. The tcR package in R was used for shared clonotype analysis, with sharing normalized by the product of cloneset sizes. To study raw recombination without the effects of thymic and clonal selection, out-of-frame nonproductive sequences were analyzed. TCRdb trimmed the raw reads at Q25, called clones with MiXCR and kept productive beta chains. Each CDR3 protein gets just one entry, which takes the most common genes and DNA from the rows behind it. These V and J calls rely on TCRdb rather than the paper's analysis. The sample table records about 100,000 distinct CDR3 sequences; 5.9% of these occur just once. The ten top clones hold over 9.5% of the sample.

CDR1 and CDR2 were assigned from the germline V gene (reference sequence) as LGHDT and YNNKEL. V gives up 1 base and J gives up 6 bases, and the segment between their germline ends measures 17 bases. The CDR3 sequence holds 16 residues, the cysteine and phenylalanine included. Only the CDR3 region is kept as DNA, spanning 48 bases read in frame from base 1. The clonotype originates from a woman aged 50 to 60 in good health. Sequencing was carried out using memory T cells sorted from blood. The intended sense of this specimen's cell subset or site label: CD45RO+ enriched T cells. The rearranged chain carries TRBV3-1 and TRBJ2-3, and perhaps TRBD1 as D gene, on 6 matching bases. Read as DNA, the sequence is TGTGCCAGCAGCCAAGTAGTGGGGGCCGGCAGGGATACGCAGTATTTT. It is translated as CASSQVVGAGRDTQYF.